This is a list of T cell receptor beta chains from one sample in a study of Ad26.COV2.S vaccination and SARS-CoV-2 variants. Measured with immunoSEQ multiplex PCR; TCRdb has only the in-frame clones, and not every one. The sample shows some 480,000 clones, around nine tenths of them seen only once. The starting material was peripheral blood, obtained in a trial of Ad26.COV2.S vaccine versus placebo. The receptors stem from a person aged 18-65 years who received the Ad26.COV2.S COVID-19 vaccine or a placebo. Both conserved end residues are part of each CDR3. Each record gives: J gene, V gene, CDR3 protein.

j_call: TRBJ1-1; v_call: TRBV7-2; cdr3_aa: CASSPGMNTEAFF
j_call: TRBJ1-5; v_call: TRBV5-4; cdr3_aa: CASSLDGGGSNQPQHF
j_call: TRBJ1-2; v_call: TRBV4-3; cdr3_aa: CASSQDWTDYGYTF
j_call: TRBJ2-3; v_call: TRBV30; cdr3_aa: CAWSPQGGSTDTQYF
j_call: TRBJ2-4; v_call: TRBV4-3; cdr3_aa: CASSQDSAGGLTKNIQYF
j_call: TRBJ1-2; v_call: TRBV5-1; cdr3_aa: CASSLMGRTHGYTF
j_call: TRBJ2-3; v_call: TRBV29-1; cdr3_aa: CSVGETEGQYF
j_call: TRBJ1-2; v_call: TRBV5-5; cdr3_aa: CASSSLGGLDGYTF
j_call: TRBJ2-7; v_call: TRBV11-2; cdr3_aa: CASSTSGGAAYEQYF
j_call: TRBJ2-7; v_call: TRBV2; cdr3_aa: CASSAGTSGRTVTYEQYF